This entry features one T cell receptor beta chain sequence. Its antigen remains unidentified. TCRdb ran MiXCR on the reads and lists one entry per CDR3 protein. Counted here are 300,000 to 400,000 distinct CDR3 sequences, around 9.5% occurring once; the ten biggest clones make up 3.5% to 4.5%. Trimming shortened V by 0 bases and J by 3 bases, and 11 bases separated the two germline ends. The germline V gene encodes CDR1 MGHDK and CDR2 SYGVNS. CDR3 length: 16 residues. This sample is part of a study of T cell repertoires in cytomegalovirus infection. Study-level background: Public TCR beta signatures indicated both CMV infection and matching HLA type. General observations from the study: There were carriers of CMV plus the relevant HLA, and cumulative public TCR beta family frequency identified them. The study found HLA-C-restricted CMV-specific TCR beta clonotypes dominating the ex vivo response.

J is TRBJ2-2 and V is TRBV25-1; possibly TRBD1 for D (6 bases). This receptor was taken from a human donor in good health (CMV status not recorded). Some clones in this sample may be carry-over from other donors' samples. The sequenced material came from PBMCs. The CDR3 spells CASSEYRRGDTGELFF. CDR3 nucleotides: TGTGCCAGCAGTGAATATCGCAGGGGCGACACCGGGGAGCTGTTTTTT.